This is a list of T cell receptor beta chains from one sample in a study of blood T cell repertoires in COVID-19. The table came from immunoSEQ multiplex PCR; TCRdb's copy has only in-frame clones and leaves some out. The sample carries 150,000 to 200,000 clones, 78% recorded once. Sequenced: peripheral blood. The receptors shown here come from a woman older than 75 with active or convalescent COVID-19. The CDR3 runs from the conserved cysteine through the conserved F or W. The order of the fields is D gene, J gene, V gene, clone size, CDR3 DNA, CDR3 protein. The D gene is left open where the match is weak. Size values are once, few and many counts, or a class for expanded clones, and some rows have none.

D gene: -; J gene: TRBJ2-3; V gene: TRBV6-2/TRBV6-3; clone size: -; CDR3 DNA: TGTGCCAGCAGTTCCTTTTCCTATACGCAGTATTTT; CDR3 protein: CASSSFSYTQYF
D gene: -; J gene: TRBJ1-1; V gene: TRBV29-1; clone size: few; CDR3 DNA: TGCAGCGGGAGGGGCGGGAAGGGAGAGGACACTGAAGCTTTCTTT; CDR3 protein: CSGRGGKGEDTEAFF
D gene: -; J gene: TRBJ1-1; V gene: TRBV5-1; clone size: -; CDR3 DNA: TGCGCCAGCAGCCGGCGGGCAGGAGACAACACTGAAGCTTTCTTT; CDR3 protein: CASSRRAGDNTEAFF
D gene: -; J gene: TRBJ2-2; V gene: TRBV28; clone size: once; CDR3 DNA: TGTGCCAGCAGTTTAACAGGGTCCACCGGGGAGCTGTTTTTT; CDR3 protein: CASSLTGSTGELFF
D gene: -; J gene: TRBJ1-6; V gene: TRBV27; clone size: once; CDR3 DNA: TGTGCCAGCAGAACGACAGTGAGAAATTCACCCCTCCACTTT; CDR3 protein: CASRTTVRNSPLHF
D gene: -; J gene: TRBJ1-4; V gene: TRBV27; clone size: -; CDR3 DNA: TGTGCCAGCAGTTTCAGGGAAAAACTGTTTTTT; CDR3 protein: CASSFREKLFF
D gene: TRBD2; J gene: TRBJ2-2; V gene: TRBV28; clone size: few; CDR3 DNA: TGTGCCAGCAGGTTAGCGGGGGAGAACACCGGGGAGCTGTTTTTT; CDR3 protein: CASRLAGENTGELFF
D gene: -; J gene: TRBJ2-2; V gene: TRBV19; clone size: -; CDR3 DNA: TGTGCCAGTAAGGTTGGGGCGCACACCGGGGAGCTGTTTTTT; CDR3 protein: CASKVGAHTGELFF
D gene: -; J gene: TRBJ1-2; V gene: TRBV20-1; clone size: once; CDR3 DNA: TGCAGCCCCTTAGATTATGGCTACACCTTC; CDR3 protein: CSPLDYGYTF
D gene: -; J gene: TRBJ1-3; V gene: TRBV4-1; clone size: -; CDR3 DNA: TGCGCCAGCAGCCAAGATTTTCCTTCCTTCTCTGGAAACACCATATATTTT; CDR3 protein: CASSQDFPSFSGNTIYF
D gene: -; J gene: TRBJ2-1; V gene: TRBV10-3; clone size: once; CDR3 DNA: TGTGCCATCAGTGAGTCTATCTCGGATGAGCAGTTCTTC; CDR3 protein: CAISESISDEQFF
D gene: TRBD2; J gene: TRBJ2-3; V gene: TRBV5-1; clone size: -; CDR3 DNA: TGCGCCAGCAGCGGGGGACTAGCGACAGATACGCAGTATTTT; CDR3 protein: CASSGGLATDTQYF
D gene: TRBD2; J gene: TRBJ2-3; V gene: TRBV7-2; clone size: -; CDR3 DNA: TGTGCCAGCAGCTTAACTAGCGGCAGCACAGATACGCAGTATTTT; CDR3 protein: CASSLTSGSTDTQYF
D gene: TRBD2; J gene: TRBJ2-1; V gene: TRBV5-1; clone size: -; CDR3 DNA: TGCGCCAGCAGCGGGGGAGGTACTAGCGGGGGCTTAGAGCAGTTCTTC; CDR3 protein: CASSGGGTSGGLEQFF
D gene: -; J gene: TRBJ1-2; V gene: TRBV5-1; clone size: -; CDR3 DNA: TGCGCCAGCAGCTTGGGGGACACTAACTATGGCTACACCTTC; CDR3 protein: CASSLGDTNYGYTF
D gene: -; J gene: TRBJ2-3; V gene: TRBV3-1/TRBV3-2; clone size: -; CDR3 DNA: TGTGCCAGCAGCTCTGAAAAAATAGCAGATACGCAGTATTTT; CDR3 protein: CASSSEKIADTQYF
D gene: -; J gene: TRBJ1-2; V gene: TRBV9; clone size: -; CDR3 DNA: TGTGCCAGCAGCCCTCGACTGACAGATAACTATGGCTACACCTTC; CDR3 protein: CASSPRLTDNYGYTF
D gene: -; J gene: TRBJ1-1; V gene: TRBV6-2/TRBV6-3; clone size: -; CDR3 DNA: TGTGCCAGCAGTTTCGACATTGACACTGAAGCTTTCTTT; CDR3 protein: CASSFDIDTEAFF
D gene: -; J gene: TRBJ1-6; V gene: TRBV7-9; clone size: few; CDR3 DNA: TGTGCCAGCAGCTTGAGGGAATCACCCCTCCACTTT; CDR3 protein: CASSLRESPLHF
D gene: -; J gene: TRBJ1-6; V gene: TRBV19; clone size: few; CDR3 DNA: TGTGCCACAAGACAGTCCACGGGCTCCTATAATTCACCCCTCCACTTT; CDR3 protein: CATRQSTGSYNSPLHF
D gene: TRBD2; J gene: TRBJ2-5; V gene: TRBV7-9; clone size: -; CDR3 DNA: TGTGCCAGCAGCTTAGTAGGACTAGCGGGGGGGACGGAGACCCAGTACTTC; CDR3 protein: CASSLVGLAGGTETQYF
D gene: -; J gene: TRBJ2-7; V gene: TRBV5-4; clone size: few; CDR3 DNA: TGTGCCAGCAGCCCCCCGACAGGACAGAAAAACTACGAGCAGTACTTC; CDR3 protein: CASSPPTGQKNYEQYF
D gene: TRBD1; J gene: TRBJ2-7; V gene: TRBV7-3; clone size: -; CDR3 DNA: TGTGCCAGCAGCCGCACAGGGGCCGACGAGCAGTACTTC; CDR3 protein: CASSRTGADEQYF
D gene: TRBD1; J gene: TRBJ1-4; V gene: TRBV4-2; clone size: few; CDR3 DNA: TGTGCCAGCAGCCAAACGACAGGGCGGGCTGAAAAACTGTTTTTT; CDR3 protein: CASSQTTGRAEKLFF
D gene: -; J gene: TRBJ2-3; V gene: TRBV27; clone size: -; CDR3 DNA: TGTGCCAGCAGTACGCTAACAGATACGCAGTATTTT; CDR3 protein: CASSTLTDTQYF
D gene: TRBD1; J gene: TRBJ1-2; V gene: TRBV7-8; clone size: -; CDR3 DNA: TGTGCCAGCAGCCCCGGACAGGGCTTTACGTATGGCTACACCTTC; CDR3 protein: CASSPGQGFTYGYTF
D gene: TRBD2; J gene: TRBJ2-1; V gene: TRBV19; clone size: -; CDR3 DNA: TGTGCCAGTAGTATATACCTTTCGGGGGGGCCTCCGAAGGAGCAGTTCTTC; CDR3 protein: CASSIYLSGGPPKEQFF
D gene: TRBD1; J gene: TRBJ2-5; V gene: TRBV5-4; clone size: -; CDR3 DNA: TGTGCCAGCAGCTCCAGGGGGCTGGAGACCCAGTACTTC; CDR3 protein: CASSSRGLETQYF
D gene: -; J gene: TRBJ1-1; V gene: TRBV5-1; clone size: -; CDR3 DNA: TGCGCCAGCAGCCCCGGACGGGGTAGGTTCTACACTGAAGCTTTCTTT; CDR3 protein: CASSPGRGRFYTEAFF
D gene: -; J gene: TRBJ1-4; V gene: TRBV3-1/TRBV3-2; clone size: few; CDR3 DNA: TGTGCCAGCAGCCAAGATTTAGGACTACAAAAACTGTTTTTT; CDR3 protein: CASSQDLGLQKLFF
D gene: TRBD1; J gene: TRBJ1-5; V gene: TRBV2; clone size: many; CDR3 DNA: TGTGCCAGCAGTGAAGCGCAAGGGGGCTATCAGCCCCAGCATTTT; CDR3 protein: CASSEAQGGYQPQHF
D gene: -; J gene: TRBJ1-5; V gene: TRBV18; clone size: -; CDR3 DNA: TGTGCCAGCTCACCTTCCAGGCCAAAGGGCGGGCAGCCCCAGCATTTT; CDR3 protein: CASSPSRPKGGQPQHF
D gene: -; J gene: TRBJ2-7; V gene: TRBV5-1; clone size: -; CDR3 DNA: TGCGCCAGCAGCTTGGGGACGAGGGATGAGCAGTACTTC; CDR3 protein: CASSLGTRDEQYF
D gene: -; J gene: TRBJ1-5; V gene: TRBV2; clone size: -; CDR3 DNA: TGTGCCAGCACGCAGGAGGTAGGCAATCAGCCCCAGCATTTT; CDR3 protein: CASTQEVGNQPQHF
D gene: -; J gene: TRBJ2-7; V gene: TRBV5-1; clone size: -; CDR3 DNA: TGCGCCAGCAGCTTGGCTTCAGGGTTTACCGAGCAGTACTTC; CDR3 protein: CASSLASGFTEQYF
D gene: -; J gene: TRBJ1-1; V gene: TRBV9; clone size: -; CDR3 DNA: TGTGCCAGCACCGCGGATCTGAACACTGAAGCTTTCTTT; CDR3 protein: CASTADLNTEAFF
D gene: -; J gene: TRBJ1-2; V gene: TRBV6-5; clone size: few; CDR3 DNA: TGTGCCAGCAGTTACATCGAGGGTCGAACCGGCTATGGCTACACCTTC; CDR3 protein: CASSYIEGRTGYGYTF
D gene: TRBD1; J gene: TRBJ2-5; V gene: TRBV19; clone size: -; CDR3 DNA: TGTGCCAGTAGTACAACAGGGGGCTGGGAGACCCAGTACTTC; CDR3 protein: CASSTTGGWETQYF
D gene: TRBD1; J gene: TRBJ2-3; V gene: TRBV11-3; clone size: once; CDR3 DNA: TGTGCCAGCAGCCGGGACAGGAATACAGATACGCAGTATTTT; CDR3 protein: CASSRDRNTDTQYF
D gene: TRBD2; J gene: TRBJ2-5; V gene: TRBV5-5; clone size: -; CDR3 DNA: TGTGCCAGCAGCCCGTCGACTAGCTACGAGACCCAGTACTTC; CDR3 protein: CASSPSTSYETQYF